This TCR beta chain comes out of a study of cytomegalovirus exposure and HLA in healthy donors. Overall study: It was reported in a later analysis that the same platform had been used for the 90 to 150 validation repertoires as for the approximately 700 first-cohort repertoires. Study outcomes and limitations: According to a subsequent analysis, TCR clusters from the first cohort were inclined to appear together in the 110 or so validation repertoires. Rarity marked most TCR sequences, yet some public TCRs occurred in many donors. Reports described diagnosis of cytomegalovirus status by the classifier as highly specific and sensitive.

V was pared by 8 bases and J by 0 bases, with 12 bases of the junction left unmatched. CDR3 length: 17 amino acids. Germline V gene sequence: CDR1 KGHSH, CDR2 LQKENI. As concerns this clone: Its antigen is as yet unknown.

Clones were sequenced by immunoSEQ multiplex PCR, and TCRdb holds only the in-frame ones, with some missing. The table lists about 240,000 clones, around 87% of them singletons, with around 1.2% in the top ten. The clonotype originates from a woman in her thirties in good health and CMV-seropositive. The gene calls are TRBV18 and TRBJ2-5, with 10 bases identical to TRBD2. Sequencing was carried out using PBMCs. CDR3 sequence: CASSTYSGLADQETQYF. The CDR3 region has the DNA TGTGCCAGCAGTACCTACAGTGGACTAGCGGACCAAGAGACCCAGTACTTC. Full variable domain (rest looked up from reference TRBV18 and TRBJ2-5): NAGVMQNPRHLVRRRGQEARLRCSPMKGHSHVYWYRQLPEEGLKFMVYLQKENIIDESGMPKERFSAEFPKEGPSILRIQQVVRGDSAAYFCASSTYSGLADQETQYFGPGTRLLVL.